This TCR beta chain originates from a study of CD8+CD57+ T cells in acquired aplastic anemia. At the level of the study: Sorted CD4+ and CD8+ cells gave an average of around 3 ug of DNA. Study-wide findings and caveats: Patients and controls turned out to have some 30 CD8+ CDR3 sequences in common.

CD8+CD57+ cell expansion had been shown by flow cytometry in patients chosen for sequencing. Every patient was diagnosed with severe acquired aplastic anemia. Patients were treatment-naive when blood was sampled. CDR3 and TCR beta VDJ profiling relied on a genomic DNA template. TCRdb re-called the reads through MiXCR, storing one row per CDR3 protein. The sample holds about 120,000 distinct CDR3 sequences, roughly 55% seen once. This clonotype has more than one count but fewer than ten. Its antigen is still unknown. Germline V gives CDR1 LNHDA, CDR2 SQIVND (reference sequence). The CDR3 runs 14 residues. V shed 3 bases and J shed 0 bases, with 9 bases lying between them.

The sequencing input was sorted CD4+, CD8+, or CD8+CD57+ T cells (not recorded which) from PBMCs. The chain uses TRBV19 and TRBJ2-7; D is possibly TRBD2 (5 bases). The sequence was obtained from a human donor with aplastic anemia. The CDR3 spells CASSISSASYEQYF. The CDR3 bases are TGTGCCAGTAGTATCAGTAGCGCCTCCTACGAGCAGTACTTC.